This passage covers 14 T cell receptor beta chains from one sample sequenced in a study of blood T cell repertoires in COVID-19 (TCRdb year 2020). Preparation of the library involved the immunoSEQ multiplex PCR assay. TCRdb took over this immuneACCESS table, retaining in-frame rearrangements with V and J assigned. Such tables are incomplete; in checked studies, under half of the missing clones stem from an unresolved V gene, and the remainder is unexplained. The sample data list roughly 430,000 clones, and roughly 90% of these were observed just once. The top ten clones comprise around 1.5% of the sample. What was sequenced was PBMCs or T cells enriched from blood (not recorded which). The origin of the receptors is a woman under 30 who had been exposed to COVID-19.

The J gene is TRBJ2-7, the V gene TRBV9; 7 bases are a match to TRBD2. Germline CDR1 SGDLS, CDR2 YYNGEE. CDR3 length: 16 amino acids. V shed 3 bases, J shed 7 bases, and the junction held 16 bases outside the gene matches. This CDR3 reads CASSGRGGTARMEQYF. The CDR3 DNA follows: TGTGCCAGCAGCGGACGCGGGGGAACAGCCCGGATGGAGCAGTACTTC.

This rearrangement joins TRBV23-1 to TRBJ2-2; 7 nucleotides align to TRBD2. Being an ORF, TRBV23-1 has a function that is uncertain. This CDR3 region has 20 residues. The ends lost 4 bases at V and 5 bases at J; junction bases unmatched: 22. CDR3 nucleotide sequence: TGCGCCAGCAGTCCCATCGACGATAGGAAGCGGGACTTGGGGACCGGGGAGCTGTTTTTT. As protein: CASSPIDDRKRDLGTGELFF.

V usage is TRBV6-5 and J usage is TRBJ1-1; no firm D call. The germline V and J ends were trimmed by 4 bases and 7 bases, with 7 bases remaining between them. This CDR3 region has 11 residues. CDR1 is MNHEY and CDR2 is SVGAGI in the germline V gene. The CDR3 loop reads CASSSSLEAFF. The CDR3 DNA reads TGTGCCAGCAGTTCCAGTCTTGAAGCTTTCTTT.

This rearrangement joins TRBV28 to TRBJ2-7, with TRBD1 matching over 12 bases. The CDR3 contains 15 residues. Losses at the gene ends were 4 bases for V and 7 bases for J; bases not matched to a gene: 8. Per the germline V gene, CDR1 is MDHEN and CDR2 is SYDVKM. The CDR3 DNA sequence: TGTGCCAGCAGTTCGCCTGGGACAGGGGGCCGGGAGCAGTACTTC. It specifies CASSSPGTGGREQYF.

The chain links TRBV2 to TRBJ2-3; 8 bases agree with TRBD2. Germline CDR1 is SNHLY and CDR2 is FYNNEI. The CDR3 contains 15 residues. CDR3 nucleotide sequence: TGTGCAACGACGGGGGGGCCCTTTCACACAGATACGCAGTATTTT. This sequence encodes CATTGGPFHTDTQYF.

The V call is TRBV7-9, the J call TRBJ1-2; tentative D call: TRBD1 (6 bases). Trimming took 4 bases from V and 4 from J, leaving 10 bases between them. CDR1 and CDR2 (germline): SEHNR, FQNEAQ (reference sequence). CDR3 length: 13 residues. Here the CDR3 DNA reads TGTGCCAGCAGCTCAGGACAGTTCTATGGCTACACCTTC. Translated: CASSSGQFYGYTF. Together with reference TRBV7-9 and TRBJ1-2, the CDR3 gives the full variable domain: DTGVSQNPRHKITKRGQNVTFRCDPISEHNRLYWYRQTLGQGPEFLTYFQNEAQLEKSRLLSDRFSAERPKGSFSTLEIQRTEQGDSAMYLCASSSGQFYGYTFGSGTRLTVV.

This chain joins TRBV28 and TRBJ1-5; D gene uncertain. In germline, CDR1 is MDHEN, CDR2 SYDVKM. CDR3 length equals 17 residues. Trimming took 3 bases from V and 0 from J, leaving 15 bases between them. CDR3 region: CASSFVITEYSNQPQHF. The DNA for the CDR3 is TGTGCCAGCAGTTTTGTTATAACAGAGTATAGCAATCAGCCCCAGCATTTT.

This chain joins TRBV18 and TRBJ1-4, with 9 bases matching TRBD1. Germline-derived CDR1 and CDR2 are KGHSH and LQKENI. The CDR3 sequence is 14 residues long. With 5 bases clipped from V and 5 bases from J, the junction kept 3 bases outside the gene matches. The CDR3 protein is CASSIGTGNEKLFF. CDR3 sequence (DNA): TGTGCCAGCTCAATTGGGACAGGGAATGAAAAACTGTTTTTT.

The chain is built from TRBV19 and TRBJ2-1; 7 nucleotides align to TRBD2. This CDR3 contains 16 residues. Germline lookup yields CDR1 LNHDA and CDR2 SQIVND (reference sequence). With V trimmed by 1 base and J by 8 bases, 11 bases remained unmatched. The CDR3 loop is CASSIATREVMDEQFF. CDR3 sequence (DNA): TGTGCCAGTAGTATAGCCACACGGGAGGTGATGGATGAGCAGTTCTTC.

This clone was detected only once. The chain employs TRBV5-1 and TRBJ1-6, with 8 bases lining up with TRBD1. CDR1 and CDR2 (germline): SGHRS, YFSETQ. V was clipped by 5 bases and J by 4 bases; unmatched bases: 11. The CDR3 has 17 residues. CDR3 nucleotides: TGCGCCAGCAGTTTAAGAGCCGGGACAGGATATAATTCACCCCTCCACTTT. Its translation is CASSLRAGTGYNSPLHF.

This chain uses TRBV7-2 with TRBJ1-4; D gene uncertain. The CDR3 is 13 residues long. Germline V gene data show CDR1 as SGHTA and CDR2 as FQGNSA. V lost 2 bases and J lost 7, with 8 bases in between. CDR3 nucleotides: TGTGCCAGCAGCTTATTGTTCGGTGAAAAACTGTTTTTT. This encodes CASSLLFGEKLFF.

The chain recombines TRBV9 with TRBJ1-3; no definite D call. The V end was cut by 3 bases, the J end by 7 bases, with 11 bases between. CDR3 length equals 13 residues. CDR1 SGDLS and CDR2 YYNGEE come from the germline V gene. The CDR3 nucleotides are TGTGCCAGCAGCGGCGGGAGCTTGAACACCATATATTTT. It codes for CASSGGSLNTIYF. The full variable domain, completed using reference TRBV9 and TRBJ1-3, is DSGVTQTPKHLITATGQRVTLRCSPRSGDLSVYWYQQSLDQGLQFLIQYYNGEERAKGNILERFSAQQFPDLHSELNLSSLELGDSALYFCASSGGSLNTIYFGEGSWLTVV.

This sequence joins TRBV7-2 and TRBJ2-1; D is unclear. CDR3 size: 14 residues. V was pared by 5 bases and J by 1 base, with 9 bases between. The V gene's germline CDR1 is SGHTA and CDR2 FQGNSA. CDR3 residues: CASSADLSYNEQFF. CDR3 bases: TGTGCCAGCAGCGCCGACTTATCCTACAATGAGCAGTTCTTC.

The genes are TRBV11-2 and TRBJ1-4; D is possibly TRBD1 (5 bases). Trimming took off 4 bases at V and 7 bases at J, with 16 bases between the two ends. This CDR3 contains 15 residues. The germline CDR1 and CDR2 sequences are SGHAT and FQNNGV. For the CDR3, the DNA is TGTGCCAGCAGCTGGGGGGGATCCCATAGTGAAAAACTGTTTTTT. Translated: CASSWGGSHSEKLFF.